The clone carrying this TCR beta chain appeared a single time. Sequencing used immunoSEQ multiplex PCR; TCRdb keeps in-frame clones, though not all of them. The data show roughly 96,000 clones, with nearly 90% seen just once and around 6% held by the top ten. The CDR3 sequence is 15 residues long. The V gene's germline CDR1 is ENHRY and CDR2 SYGVKD. The J segment lost 5 bases and the V segment lost 6 bases, leaving 8 bases of the junction unmatched. The data belong to a study of identifying expanded T cells in peripheral blood. Collection occurred without any documented infections or immune events in donors.

This chain joins TRBV10-3 and TRBJ2-3; 10 nucleotides line up with TRBD2. The sample was blood. The receptor was derived from a person aged 18-69 years in good health. The CDR3 DNA reads TGTGCCATCAGGAGAGCGGGGGGGCCTATAGATACGCAGTATTTT. It encodes CAIRRAGGPIDTQYF.